The subject of this entry is one T cell receptor (beta chain). Cohorts were determined from participant-reported clinical history. This entry comes from a study of blood T cell repertoires in COVID-19. In the study's own analysis: Amplification of reference gene primers was used by the study to estimate nucleated cell counts. Measured with immunoSEQ multiplex PCR; TCRdb has only the in-frame clones, and not every one. That table supplies the V and J calls and clone size; D and trimming were determined from the DNA. The data hold almost 250,000 clones, with roughly 85% observed a single time. Germline values: CDR1 LNHDA, CDR2 SQIVND (reference sequence). The length of the CDR3 is 14 residues. Trimming removed 8 bases from V and 0 bases from J; junction bases left unmatched: 5.

Sequenced material: PBMCs or T cells enriched from blood (not recorded which). The sequence was collected from a woman in her fifties or sixties with acute COVID-19. The chain is built from TRBV19 and TRBJ2-3, with TRBD2 matching over 7 bases. The chain's CDR3 is CASRGRGSTDTQYF. The CDR3 region has the DNA TGTGCCAGTCGTGGGAGGGGCAGCACAGATACGCAGTATTTT.